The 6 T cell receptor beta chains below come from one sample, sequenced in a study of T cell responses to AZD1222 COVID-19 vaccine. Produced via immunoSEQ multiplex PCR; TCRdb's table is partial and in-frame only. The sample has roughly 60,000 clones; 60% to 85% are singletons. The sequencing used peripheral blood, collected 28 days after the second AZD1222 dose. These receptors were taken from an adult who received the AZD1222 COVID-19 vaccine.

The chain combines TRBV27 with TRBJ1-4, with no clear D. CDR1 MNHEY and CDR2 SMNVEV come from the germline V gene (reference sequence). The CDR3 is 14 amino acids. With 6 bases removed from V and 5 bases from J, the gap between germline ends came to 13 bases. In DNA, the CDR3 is TGTGCCAGCAGAAAGTGGGGTCGCAATGAAAAACTGTTTTTT. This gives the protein CASRKWGRNEKLFF.

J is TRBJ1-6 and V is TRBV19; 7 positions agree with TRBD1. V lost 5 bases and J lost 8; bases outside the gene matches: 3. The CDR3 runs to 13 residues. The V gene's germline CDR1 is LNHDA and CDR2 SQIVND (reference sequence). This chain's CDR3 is CASSDDRDSPLHF. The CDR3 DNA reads TGTGCCAGTAGTGATGACAGGGATTCACCCCTCCACTTT.

CDR3 residues: CASRGQGATEAFF. DNA for the CDR3: TGTGCCAGTAGAGGACAGGGAGCTACTGAAGCTTTCTTT. The gene calls are TRBV19 and TRBJ1-1; TRBD1 agrees at 8 bases. Germline trimming cut 6 bases from V and 5 bases from J; bases unmatched to any gene: 5. The CDR3 has 13 residues. CDR1 is LNHDA and CDR2 is SQIVND in the germline V gene (reference sequence).

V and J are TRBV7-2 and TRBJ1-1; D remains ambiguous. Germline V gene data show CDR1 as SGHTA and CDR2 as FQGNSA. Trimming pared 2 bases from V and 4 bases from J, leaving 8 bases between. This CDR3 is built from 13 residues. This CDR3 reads CASSLKRGTEAFF. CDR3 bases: TGTGCCAGCAGCTTAAAACGGGGCACTGAAGCTTTCTTT.

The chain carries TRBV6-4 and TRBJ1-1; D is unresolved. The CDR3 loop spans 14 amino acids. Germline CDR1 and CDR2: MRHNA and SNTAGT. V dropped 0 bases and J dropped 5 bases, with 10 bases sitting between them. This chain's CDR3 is CASSDSSARTEAFF. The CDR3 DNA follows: TGTGCCAGCAGTGACTCATCGGCGAGGACTGAAGCTTTCTTT.

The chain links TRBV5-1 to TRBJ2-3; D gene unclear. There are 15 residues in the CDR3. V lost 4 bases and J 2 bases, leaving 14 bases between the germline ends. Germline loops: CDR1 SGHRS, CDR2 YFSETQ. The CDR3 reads CASSADPSLTDTQYF. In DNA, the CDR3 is TGCGCCAGCAGCGCGGATCCCTCTCTCACAGATACGCAGTATTTT.